A single sample is the source of the 22 T cell receptor beta chains below, sequenced in a study of T cells of healthy individuals. Each CDR3 protein is one row after TCRdb ran MiXCR on the 5' RACE reads. In the table there are around 63,000 distinct CDR3 sequences, around 15% of which are singletons. The receptors stem from a human donor in good health.

Ten or more counts support this clonotype. The V call is TRBV6-5, the J call TRBJ1-6, with D possibly being TRBD1 (6 bases). The length of the CDR3 is 14 residues. The germline V gene encodes CDR1 MNHEY and CDR2 SVGAGI. Trimming removed 5 bases at V and 12 bases at J, with 17 bases between. The CDR3 here is CASSATRDTKPLHF. The CDR3 DNA reads TGTGCCAGCAGTGCTACCCGGGACACTAAACCCCTCCACTTT.

This clonotype was seen at least ten times. CDR3 DNA: TGCAGTGCTAGAGTTAGCAGAATCTCCTACAATGAGCAGTTCTTC. This encodes CSARVSRISYNEQFF. This sequence joins TRBV20-1 and TRBJ2-1, with D uncertain. V was pared by 1 base and J by 0 bases, with 10 bases between. CDR3 size: 15 residues. The germline CDR1 and CDR2 sequences are DFQATT and SNEGSKA (reference sequence).

The chain is built from TRBV11-1 and TRBJ2-2, with TRBD2 as a possible D gene (5 bases). V was pared by 3 bases and J by 7 bases, with 9 bases between. CDR3 length: 13 residues. The germline V gene encodes CDR1 SGHAT and CDR2 FQDESV (reference sequence). CDR3 protein: CASSFSDIGELFF. Here the CDR3 DNA reads TGTGCCAGCAGCTTTAGCGATATCGGGGAGCTGTTTTTT.

The chain joins TRBV4-1 to TRBJ2-1; TRBD1 or TRBD2 may be the D gene (5 bases each). The germline V and J ends were trimmed by 5 bases and 9 bases, with 14 bases remaining between them. CDR3 length: 13 residues. CDR1 and CDR2 from the germline V gene are MGHRA and YSYEKL. CDR3 in amino acids: CASSKRGGGEQFF. The CDR3 DNA follows: TGCGCCAGCAGCAAAAGGGGTGGGGGTGAGCAGTTCTTC.

In its sample, this clonotype was seen a few times. The chain has TRBV20-1 and TRBJ2-7; no clear D gene. This CDR3 comprises 14 residues. Germline V gene lookup returns CDR1 DFQATT and CDR2 SNEGSKA (reference sequence). V shed 1 base and J shed 2 bases, with 12 bases lying between them. The CDR3 is CSARALDQAYEQYF. In DNA form, the CDR3 reads TGCAGTGCTAGAGCGCTGGACCAGGCCTACGAGCAGTACTTC.

This clonotype was seen at least ten times. J is TRBJ2-1 and V is TRBV7-2; D remains ambiguous. V was cut by 1 base and J by 3 bases, with 7 bases left in between. Germline-derived CDR1 and CDR2 are SGHTA and FQGNSA. This CDR3 comprises 14 residues. The chain's CDR3 is CASSLVADYNEQFF. The CDR3 DNA is TGTGCCAGCAGCTTAGTGGCTGACTACAATGAGCAGTTCTTC.

This clonotype appeared many times. The CDR3 nucleotides are TGTGCCAGCAGCTTAGCGGCCGGGTCCATTCATCCCCAGCATTTT. The encoded protein is CASSLAAGSIHPQHF. V gene TRBV7-2 combines with J gene TRBJ1-5; no definite D call. The CDR3 runs 15 residues. Trimming took off 0 bases at V and 10 bases at J, with 16 bases between the two ends. From germline, CDR1 is SGHTA and CDR2 FQGNSA.

This clonotype was seen a few times. The CDR3 reads CASSPLTVRAYEQYF. In nucleotides, the CDR3 is TGCGCCAGCAGCCCCCTAACGGTTCGAGCCTACGAGCAGTACTTC. The V and J genes are TRBV5-1 and TRBJ2-7; D gene uncertain. CDR3 size: 15 residues. V was clipped by 4 bases and J by 2 bases, with 16 bases between them. CDR1 and CDR2 (germline): SGHRS, YFSETQ.

This clonotype was seen only a few times. The V and J genes are TRBV15 and TRBJ2-3; 11 bases align to TRBD2. CDR1 is LNHNV and CDR2 is YYDKDF in the germline V gene (reference sequence). Trimming at V came to 0 bases and at J to 6 bases, leaving 5 bases not matched to a gene. The CDR3 contains 16 residues. The CDR3 region has the DNA TGTGCCACCAGCAGAGATGGGCTAGCGGGGGGTGATACGCAGTATTTT. Translation: CATSRDGLAGGDTQYF.

The CDR3 region is CASSSRGGEQYF. Here the CDR3 DNA reads TGTGCCAGCAGTTCCAGGGGTGGCGAGCAGTACTTC. J is TRBJ2-7 and V is TRBV27; perhaps TRBD1 as D (6 bases). The CDR3 is made up of 12 amino acids. Germline lookup yields CDR1 MNHEY and CDR2 SMNVEV (reference sequence). Trimming removed 4 bases at V and 6 bases at J, with 10 bases between.

On this clonotype itself: The germline gene is not matched at one end of the junction; a read error may be the cause. The chain employs TRBV7-7 and TRBJ2-5; 9 bases map to TRBD1. The CDR3 is 14 amino acids. Germline V lookup: CDR1 SSHAT, CDR2 FNYEAQ (reference sequence). CDR3 DNA sequence: TGTGCTAGCAGTCTGGGACAGGGCCAGGAGACCCAGTACTTC. Its protein product is CASSLGQGQETQYF.

This clonotype has ten or more counts. This chain connects TRBV29-1 to TRBJ2-3; D gene ambiguous. Trimming took 5 bases from V and 6 from J, leaving 9 bases between them. The germline V gene encodes CDR1 SQVTM and CDR2 ANQGSEA. The CDR3 runs 11 residues. The CDR3 DNA follows: TGCAGCGTTCCGAGAGAGGATACGCAGTATTTT. It encodes CSVPREDTQYF.

The sample holds many counts of this clonotype. The chain uses TRBV20-1 and TRBJ1-2, with a possible D match to TRBD1 (5 bases). Germline V lookup: CDR1 DFQATT, CDR2 SNEGSKA (reference sequence). The germline V and J ends were trimmed by 3 bases and 2 bases, with 10 bases remaining between them. CDR3 length: 13 amino acids. CDR3 sequence: CSARGTANYGYTF. For the CDR3, the DNA is TGCAGTGCTAGGGGGACGGCGAACTATGGCTACACCTTC.

This sequence joins TRBV9 and TRBJ1-1; D gene ambiguous. Germline assignment: CDR1 SGDLS and CDR2 YYNGEE. The CDR3 is made up of 14 amino acids. V lost 0 bases, J lost 5 bases, and 11 bases lay in between. The CDR3, as DNA: TGTGCCAGCAGCGTAGAAAGCAGAGGGACTGAAGCTTTCTTT. As protein: CASSVESRGTEAFF. The whole variable domain, filled in from reference TRBV9 and TRBJ1-1, reads DSGVTQTPKHLITATGQRVTLRCSPRSGDLSVYWYQQSLDQGLQFLIQYYNGEERAKGNILERFSAQQFPDLHSELNLSSLELGDSALYFCASSVESRGTEAFFGQGTRLTVV.

The sample holds many counts of this clonotype. The gene calls are TRBV12-3 or TRBV12-4 and TRBJ2-7; 7 bases line up with TRBD2. The CDR3 contains 14 residues. Germline trimming cut 7 bases from V and 7 bases from J; bases unmatched to any gene: 13. CDR3 bases: TGTGCCAGCATCCCGGGACTACCTCCTCGGGAGCAGTACTTC. This codes for CASIPGLPPREQYF.

This clonotype was recorded at least ten times. This rearrangement joins TRBV29-1 to TRBJ1-5, with a possible D match to TRBD1 (5 bases). This CDR3 contains 13 residues. Germline loops: CDR1 SQVTM, CDR2 ANQGSEA. V lost 5 bases and J 6 bases, leaving 14 bases between the germline ends. CDR3: CSVIQALGQPQHF. Here the CDR3 DNA reads TGCAGCGTTATACAGGCCCTCGGTCAGCCCCAGCATTTT.

The genes are TRBV24-1 and TRBJ2-2, with a tentative D call TRBD1 (6 bases). The CDR3 is 16 residues long. V shed 1 base and J shed 3 bases, with 11 bases lying between them. Germline loops: CDR1 KGHDR, CDR2 SFDVKD. CDR3 region: CATSDFAGVDTGELFF. The CDR3 coding sequence is TGTGCCACCAGTGATTTCGCAGGGGTCGACACCGGGGAGCTGTTTTTT.

This clonotype was counted ten times or more. This chain links TRBV5-4 with TRBJ1-2; D gene uncertain. Trimming pared 3 bases from V and 2 bases from J, leaving 11 bases between. The germline V gene encodes CDR1 SGHNT and CDR2 YYREEE (reference sequence). CDR3 size: 14 residues. CDR3 bases: TGTGCCAGCAGCTCGCCTTTGGGGAACTATGGCTACACCTTC. It translates to CASSSPLGNYGYTF. Complete variable domain (other parts from reference TRBV5-4 and TRBJ1-2): ETGVTQSPTHLIKTRGQQVTLRCSSQSGHNTVSWYQQALGQGPQFIFQYYREEENGRGNFPPRFSGLQFPNYSSELNVNALELDDSALYLCASSSPLGNYGYTFGSGTRLTVV.

This clonotype was observed many times. The gene calls are TRBV30 and TRBJ2-1, with D tentatively TRBD1 or TRBD2 (5 bases each). The germline CDR1 and CDR2 sequences are GTSNPN and SVGIG (reference sequence). The V end was cut by 5 bases, the J end by 7 bases, with 12 bases between. This CDR3 comprises 12 residues. The CDR3 DNA reads TGTGCCTGGGGCCCGGGACCGAATGAGCAGTTCTTC. Its protein is CAWGPGPNEQFF.

In this sample, this clonotype turned up a few times. The chain uses TRBV5-1 and TRBJ2-7; 10 bases map to TRBD1. The ends lost 7 bases at V and 2 bases at J; junction bases unmatched: 3. The CDR3 has 13 residues. Per germline, CDR1 SGHRS and CDR2 YFSETQ. CDR3 nucleotides: TGCGCCAGCGGGGACAGGGGAACCTACGAGCAGTACTTC. Its translation is CASGDRGTYEQYF. Using reference TRBV5-1 and TRBJ2-7 for the parts outside the CDR3, the full variable domain is KAGVTQTPRYLIKTRGQQVTLSCSPISGHRSVSWYQQTPGQGLQFLFEYFSETQRNKGNFPGRFSGRQFSNSRSEMNVSTLELGDSALYLCASGDRGTYEQYFGPGTRLTVT.

Concerning this clonotype: This clone may be a read error of a much larger clone one base away. This sequence joins TRBV28 and TRBJ1-2; the D gene is possibly TRBD1 (5 bases). There are 12 residues in the CDR3. Germline V CDR1 and CDR2: MDHEN, SYDVKM. CDR3 DNA sequence: TGTGCCAGCAGTAGGGGTGACTATGGCTACAACTTC. Its protein is CASSRGDYGYNF.

This clonotype was seen more than once but under ten times. The chain uses TRBV7-9 and TRBJ2-4; 8 bases match TRBD1. CDR1 and CDR2 from the germline V gene are SEHNR and FQNEAQ (reference sequence). The CDR3 is 15 residues long. V shed 1 base, J shed 7 bases, and the junction held 6 bases outside the gene matches. The CDR3 DNA sequence: TGTGCCAGCAGCTTAGGTGGACAGGGAATTAACATTCAGTACTTC. This translates into CASSLGGQGINIQYF.